In this sample, the clone carrying this TCR beta chain turned up a few times. Its antigen remains unknown. The sample belongs to a study of T cells in Graves' hyperthyroidism and ophthalmopathy. Study-wide points: Model predictions of ophthalmopathy came a median 6.5 months before onset.

RNA transcripts yielded amplified TCR beta CDR3 regions. Primed by the HTBI set, a first-round RT-PCR was run on the TCR CDR3. Using its own MiXCR run on the multiplex PCR reads, TCRdb lists one record per CDR3 protein. The repertoire holds 300,000 to 500,000 distinct CDR3 sequences, with over 11% as singletons. Germline V gives CDR1 SGDLS, CDR2 YYNGEE. This CDR3 has 14 residues. V trimming: 3 bases; J trimming: 4 bases; junction bases outside the gene matches: 7. Patients with ophthalmopathy all had a Clinical Activity Score of at least 3, a NOSPECS grade of at least 4 and duration under 3 months. Clinicians diagnosed patients from clinical symptoms, serum thyroxine and TRAb, thyroid ultrasound and orbital computed tomography.

This TCR was sampled from a man aged 45-65 years with Graves' ophthalmopathy. The sample comprised blood. The genes are TRBV9 and TRBJ2-7; 7 bases align to TRBD1. CDR3 region: CASSGVTGPYEQYF. The CDR3 DNA reads as TGTGCCAGCAGCGGGGTGACAGGGCCTTACGAGCAGTACTTC. The full variable domain, with the rest looked up from reference TRBV9 and TRBJ2-7, is DSGVTQTPKHLITATGQRVTLRCSPRSGDLSVYWYQQSLDQGLQFLIQYYNGEERAKGNILERFSAQQFPDLHSELNLSSLELGDSALYFCASSGVTGPYEQYFGPGTRLTVT.